The 15 T cell receptor beta chains given below trace back to one sample, sequenced in a study of early T cells in non-severe SARS-CoV-2 infection. One entry per CDR3 protein, called by TCRdb with MiXCR from the 5' RACE reads. The data show around 70,000 distinct CDR3 sequences, with 12% seen just once and 3.5% to 5% held by the top ten. The source material was whole blood. The source of these receptors is an adult who was a healthcare worker with PCR-confirmed SARS-CoV-2 infection or an uninfected control (not recorded which).

A note on this clonotype: Given a much more abundant clone one base away, this may be a read error. V gene TRBV3-1 combines with J gene TRBJ1-5; D is unresolved. Germline CDR1 LGHDT, CDR2 YNNKEL (reference sequence). The CDR3 covers 13 residues. V lost 1 base and J 6 bases, leaving 7 bases between the germline ends. This chain's CDR3 is CASSQAISQPQHF. CDR3 bases: TGTGCCAGCAGCCAAGCCATCAGTCAGCCCCAGCATTTT.

This clonotype was found a few times. The V gene is TRBV6-5, the J gene TRBJ2-5; TRBD1 or TRBD2 may be the D gene (5 bases each). This CDR3 comprises 14 residues. Trimming shortened V by 6 bases and J by 5 bases, and 16 bases separated the two germline ends. Germline values: CDR1 MNHEY, CDR2 SVGAGI. The CDR3 DNA reads TGTGCCAGCAGCCAAGGGACCTTGGGGGAGACCCAGTACTTC. Translated: CASSQGTLGETQYF.

This clonotype was seen repeatedly, ten times or more. This chain joins TRBV3-1 and TRBJ1-3; 8 bases are a match to TRBD1. Germline CDR1 reads LGHDT; CDR2 reads YNNKEL (reference sequence). V gave up 4 bases and J gave up 5 bases; unmatched junction bases: 4. The CDR3 extends over 14 amino acids. CDR3: CASSLGQGRNTIYF. The CDR3 bases are TGTGCCAGCAGCCTAGGACAGGGAAGAAACACCATATATTTT.

The chain links TRBV20-1 to TRBJ1-2; D is perhaps TRBD1 (5 bases). CDR1 and CDR2 (germline): DFQATT, SNEGSKA (reference sequence). V was pared by 2 bases and J by 0 bases, with 7 bases between. The CDR3 loop spans 13 amino acids. The DNA of the CDR3 is TGCAGTGCTAGAAGGGGTTCTAACTATGGCTACACCTTC. Its protein is CSARRGSNYGYTF.

J is TRBJ2-7 and V is TRBV7-3; 10 bases map to TRBD2. V lost 5 bases, J lost 4 bases, and 11 bases stayed unmatched. The CDR3 totals 16 residues. The germline V gene has CDR1 SGHTA and CDR2 FQGTGA. Written as DNA, the CDR3 is TGTGCCAGCAGCCCAACAGCAGCGGGAGGGCCTTACGAGCAGTACTTC. Its translation is CASSPTAAGGPYEQYF.

This clonotype was seen repeatedly, ten times or more. The chain links TRBV6-1 to TRBJ2-7, with D maybe TRBD1 (6 bases). Germline CDR1 is MNHNS and CDR2 is SASEGT. The CDR3 spans 15 residues. Trimming removed 2 bases from V and 4 bases from J, with 15 bases in between. For the CDR3, the DNA is TGTGCCAGCAGTGAATGGACAGACTTTACTTACGAGCAGTACTTC. Protein product: CASSEWTDFTYEQYF.

Only a few counts were recorded for this clonotype. CDR3 residues: CAAGAGRGTEAFF. DNA of the CDR3: TGTGCCGCAGGGGCGGGGAGAGGCACTGAAGCTTTCTTT. V gene TRBV2 combines with J gene TRBJ1-1; weak D call: TRBD1 (6 bases). The germline CDR1 and CDR2 sequences are SNHLY and FYNNEI. Trimming took 11 bases from V and 4 from J, leaving 17 bases between them. The CDR3 is made up of 13 amino acids.

In its sample, this clonotype was seen many times. The chain joins TRBV19 to TRBJ2-1; no clear D gene. From germline, CDR1 is LNHDA and CDR2 SQIVND (reference sequence). Between the trimmed V and J ends, which lost 9 bases and 0 bases, there was a span of 9 bases. CDR3 length: 13 amino acids. The CDR3 DNA reads TGTGCCAGCCAGAGCGACTCCTACAATGAGCAGTTCTTC. This translates into CASQSDSYNEQFF.

V usage is TRBV27 and J usage is TRBJ2-7; 8 positions agree with TRBD2. CDR3 length: 12 amino acids. Germline CDR1 and CDR2: MNHEY and SMNVEV (reference sequence). V lost 7 bases and J lost 4; bases outside the gene matches: 3. The CDR3 here is CASNAGGYEQYF. CDR3 sequence (DNA): TGTGCCAGCAACGCGGGAGGATACGAGCAGTACTTC.

This clonotype was counted only a few times. This chain connects TRBV29-1 to TRBJ1-2; D gene uncertain. The germline V and J ends were trimmed by 6 bases and 1 base, with 18 bases remaining between them. Germline-derived CDR1 and CDR2 are SQVTM and ANQGSEA. The CDR3 is 15 residues long. This chain's CDR3 is CSVVTGPSFNYGYTF. As DNA, the CDR3 is TGCAGCGTGGTCACCGGGCCCTCCTTTAACTATGGCTACACCTTC.

This clonotype was observed a few times. This chain uses TRBV10-3 with TRBJ2-3, with D hard to call. The CDR3 consists of 14 residues. Trimming removed 0 bases from V and 2 bases from J, with 6 bases in between. From germline, CDR1 is ENHRY and CDR2 SYGVKD. CDR3 sequence: CAISESDPTDTQYF. The CDR3 DNA reads as TGTGCCATCAGTGAGTCGGACCCCACAGATACGCAGTATTTT.

This clonotype was counted many times. The gene calls are TRBV6-2 or TRBV6-3 and TRBJ1-1; D gene uncertain. CDR1 MNHEY and CDR2 SVGEGT come from the germline V gene. Deletions cut 6 bases from V and 7 bases from J, with 12 bases between. This CDR3 contains 12 residues. The CDR3 reads CASSLVWDEAFF. The CDR3 DNA reads TGTGCCAGCAGCCTCGTTTGGGATGAAGCTTTCTTT.

This chain joins TRBV5-4 and TRBJ2-2, with D possibly TRBD1 on 5 matching bases. The germline gives CDR1 SGHNT, CDR2 YYREEE (reference sequence). V dropped 3 bases and J dropped 2 bases, with 11 bases sitting between them. The CDR3 runs 15 residues. The CDR3 DNA sequence: TGTGCCAGCAGCTCCTTCCAGGGAAACACCGGGGAGCTGTTTTTT. Residues: CASSSFQGNTGELFF.

V is TRBV28 and J is TRBJ2-7, with TRBD2 matching over 7 bases. The germline V gene encodes CDR1 MDHEN and CDR2 SYDVKM. The V and J ends lost 4 bases and 8 bases, in that order; junction bases with no gene match: 17. This CDR3 has 16 amino acids. This chain's CDR3 is CASSSYSGTTSYQQYF. The CDR3, as DNA: TGTGCCAGCAGTTCCTACTCCGGGACTACAAGTTACCAGCAGTACTTC.

The chain employs TRBV28 and TRBJ2-2; 7 bases line up with TRBD2. Trimming removed 6 bases from V and 9 bases from J; junction bases left unmatched: 13. The CDR3 contains 15 residues. The germline gives CDR1 MDHEN, CDR2 SYDVKM. The CDR3 DNA reads as TGTGCCAGCAGCCCCTCTAGCGGAGCGGTCCGGGAGCTGTTTTTT. Residues: CASSPSSGAVRELFF. Full variable domain (rest looked up from reference TRBV28 and TRBJ2-2): DVKVTQSSRYLVKRTGEKVFLECVQDMDHENMFWYRQDPGLGLRLIYFSYDVKMKEKGDIPEGYSVSREKKERFSLILESASTNQTSMYLCASSPSSGAVRELFFGEGSRLTVL.